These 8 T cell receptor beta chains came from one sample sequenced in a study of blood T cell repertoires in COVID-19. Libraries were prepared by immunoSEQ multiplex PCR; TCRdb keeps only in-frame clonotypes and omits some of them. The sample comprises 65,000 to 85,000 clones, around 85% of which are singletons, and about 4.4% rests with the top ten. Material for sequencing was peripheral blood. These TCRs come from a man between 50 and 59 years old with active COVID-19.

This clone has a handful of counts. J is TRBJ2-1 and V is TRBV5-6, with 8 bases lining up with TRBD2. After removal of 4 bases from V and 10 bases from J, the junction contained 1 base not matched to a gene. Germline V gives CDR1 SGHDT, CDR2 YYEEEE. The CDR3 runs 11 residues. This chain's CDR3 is CASSRTSEQFF. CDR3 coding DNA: TGTGCCAGCAGCCGGACTAGCGAGCAGTTCTTC.

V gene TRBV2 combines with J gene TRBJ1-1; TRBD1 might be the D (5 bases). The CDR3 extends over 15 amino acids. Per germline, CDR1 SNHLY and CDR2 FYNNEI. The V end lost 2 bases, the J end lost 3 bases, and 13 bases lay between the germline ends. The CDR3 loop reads CASSENGALYTEAFF. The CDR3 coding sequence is TGTGCCAGCAGTGAAAATGGGGCTCTTTACACTGAAGCTTTCTTT. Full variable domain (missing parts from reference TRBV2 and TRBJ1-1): EPEVTQTPSHQVTQMGQEVILRCVPISNHLYFYWYRQILGQKVEFLVSFYNNEISEKSEIFDDQFSVERPDGSNFTLKIRSTKLEDSAMYFCASSENGALYTEAFFGQGTRLTVV.

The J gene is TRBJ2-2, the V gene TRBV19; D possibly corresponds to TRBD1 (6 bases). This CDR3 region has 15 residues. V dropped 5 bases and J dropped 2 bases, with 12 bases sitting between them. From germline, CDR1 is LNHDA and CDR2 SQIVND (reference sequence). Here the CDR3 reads CASSSGTKNTGELFF. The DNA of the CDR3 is TGTGCCAGTAGTTCCGGGACAAAAAACACCGGGGAGCTGTTTTTT. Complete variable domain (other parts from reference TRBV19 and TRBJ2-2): DGGITQSPKYLFRKEGQNVTLSCEQNLNHDAMYWYRQDPGQGLRLIYYSQIVNDFQKGDIAEGYSVSREKKESFPLTVTSAQKNPTAFYLCASSSGTKNTGELFFGEGSRLTVL.

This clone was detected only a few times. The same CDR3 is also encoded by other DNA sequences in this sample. The CDR3 nucleotides read TGTGCCAGCAGCTTGGGAGACAGGGCGTACAATGAGCAGTTCTTC. This gives the protein CASSLGDRAYNEQFF. The chain carries TRBV5-6 and TRBJ2-1; 7 bases match TRBD1. After removal of 0 bases from V and 4 bases from J, the junction contained 4 bases not matched to a gene. The germline CDR1 and CDR2 sequences are SGHDT and YYEEEE. This CDR3 region has 15 residues.

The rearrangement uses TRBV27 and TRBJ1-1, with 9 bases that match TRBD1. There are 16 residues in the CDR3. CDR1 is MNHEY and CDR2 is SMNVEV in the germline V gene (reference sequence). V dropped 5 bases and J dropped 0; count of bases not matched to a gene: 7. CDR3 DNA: TGTGCCAGCAGTCCCGGGGGACAGGGCTTGAACACTGAAGCTTTCTTT. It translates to CASSPGGQGLNTEAFF.

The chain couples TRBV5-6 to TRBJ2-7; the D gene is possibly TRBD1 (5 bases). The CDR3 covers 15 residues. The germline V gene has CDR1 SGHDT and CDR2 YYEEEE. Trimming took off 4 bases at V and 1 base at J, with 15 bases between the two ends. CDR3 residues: CASSLFQAGSYEQYF. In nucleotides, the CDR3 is TGTGCCAGCAGCCTTTTCCAGGCAGGGTCCTACGAGCAGTACTTC.

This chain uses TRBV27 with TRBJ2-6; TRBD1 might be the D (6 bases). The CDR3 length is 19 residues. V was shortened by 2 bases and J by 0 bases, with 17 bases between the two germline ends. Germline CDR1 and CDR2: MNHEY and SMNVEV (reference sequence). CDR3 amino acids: CASSLRFKGQTSGANVLTF. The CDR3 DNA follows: TGTGCCAGCAGTTTACGTTTCAAGGGACAAACCTCTGGGGCCAACGTCCTGACTTTC.

The CDR3 spells CASSIDRVQPQHF. The CDR3 bases are TGTGCCAGTAGTATCGACAGGGTTCAGCCCCAGCATTTT. The chain has TRBV19 and TRBJ1-5; 7 bases map to TRBD1. Germline V gene data show CDR1 as LNHDA and CDR2 as SQIVND (reference sequence). V was pared by 3 bases and J by 6 bases, with 2 bases of the junction left unmatched. This CDR3 has 13 amino acids.